This passage covers 10 T cell receptor beta chains from one sample sequenced in a study of Graves' ophthalmopathy and Graves' hyperthyroidism. RNA served as the template for amplifying TCR beta CDR3 regions. Second-round multiplex PCR came after first-round RT-PCR with HTBI primers. TCRdb processed the multiplex PCR reads anew with MiXCR; each CDR3 protein has one entry. The table lists 560,000 or so distinct CDR3 sequences, about two fifths of them singletons, with about 4% in the top ten. What was sequenced was peripheral blood or thyroid tissue (not recorded which). Receptors were obtained from an adult man with Graves' hyperthyroidism.

This clonotype was found once. V usage is TRBV29-1 and J usage is TRBJ1-1; 9 bases are a match to TRBD1. The V gene end was trimmed by 8 bases and the J gene end by 7 bases; junction bases not matched to a gene: 8. The CDR3 loop spans 12 amino acids. The V gene's germline CDR1 is SQVTM and CDR2 ANQGSEA. The CDR3 loop reads CSFGQGSSEAFF. CDR3 bases: TGCAGCTTCGGACAGGGGTCGAGTGAAGCTTTCTTT.

The chain recombines TRBV4-1 with TRBJ2-4; 8 nucleotides match TRBD2. This CDR3 comprises 15 residues. J lost 6 bases, V lost 4 bases, and 8 bases had no gene match. Germline CDR1 and CDR2: MGHRA and YSYEKL. The CDR3, as DNA: TGCGCCAGCAGCCCAGCGGGAACTAGCGGAAACATTCAGTACTTC. This translates into CASSPAGTSGNIQYF.

The V call is TRBV29-1, the J call TRBJ2-3, with 9 bases aligning to TRBD1. The length of the CDR3 is 14 residues. Germline loops: CDR1 SQVTM, CDR2 ANQGSEA. Unmatched junction bases numbered 4, after V lost 2 bases and J lost 4 bases. CDR3 region: CSVENRDRADTQYF. The CDR3 DNA reads TGCAGCGTTGAAAACCGGGACAGGGCAGATACGCAGTATTTT.

This clonotype was recorded once. This chain connects TRBV11-1 to TRBJ2-7; TRBD1 agrees at 11 bases. The CDR3 spans 15 residues. CDR1 and CDR2 from the germline V gene are SGHAT and FQDESV (reference sequence). After removal of 5 bases from V and 2 bases from J, the junction contained 5 bases not matched to a gene. The CDR3 loop reads CASSPGQGAPYEQYF. DNA for the CDR3: TGTGCCAGCAGCCCAGGACAGGGGGCCCCCTACGAGCAGTACTTC.

To note about this clonotype: Germline is not matched at one junction end, which may reflect a read error. The chain combines TRBV7-9 with TRBJ2-5; D is possibly TRBD2 (6 bases). Germline assignment: CDR1 SEHNR and CDR2 FQNEAQ (reference sequence). The CDR3 sequence is 13 residues long. The CDR3 loop is CASSLGQEGTQYF. In DNA form, the CDR3 reads TGTGCCAGCAGTTTAGGTCAGGAGGGGACCCAGTACTTC.

This clonotype was detected only a few times. The chain carries TRBV5-1 and TRBJ2-3, with D possibly TRBD1 on 6 matching bases. CDR3 length: 15 residues. The germline V gene encodes CDR1 SGHRS and CDR2 YFSETQ. Trimming shortened V by 2 bases and J by 2 bases, and 12 bases separated the two germline ends. The CDR3 region is CASSFRQEATDTQYF. CDR3 sequence (DNA): TGCGCCAGCAGCTTCCGACAGGAAGCCACAGATACGCAGTATTTT.

Details on this clonotype: Given a much more abundant clone one base away, this may be a read error. V usage is TRBV11-1 and J usage is TRBJ1-1; 7 positions match TRBD1. This CDR3 has 12 residues. Germline CDR1 SGHAT, CDR2 FQDESV (reference sequence). The CDR3 DNA sequence: TGTGCCGGCAGCTGGGACAGTACTGAAGCTTTCTTT. Translated, it gives CAGSWDSTEAFF.

This chain joins TRBV24-1 and TRBJ2-2, with TRBD2 identical over 13 bases. Germline CDR1 reads KGHDR; CDR2 reads SFDVKD. This CDR3 comprises 19 residues. The V gene end was trimmed by 5 bases and the J gene end by 4 bases; junction bases not matched to a gene: 12. CDR3 sequence (DNA): TGTGCCACCAGTGGGACCGGGACTAGCGGGATTTCGATCACCGGGGAGCTGTTTTTT. It is translated as CATSGTGTSGISITGELFF.

This clonotype occurred many times. In DNA, the CDR3 is TGTGCCAGCAGCTTGGGCGCAGGGGGCATCTATGGCTACACCTTC. It encodes CASSLGAGGIYGYTF. The genes are TRBV7-9 and TRBJ1-2, with 8 bases matching TRBD1. The CDR3 sequence is 15 residues long. Trimming cost V 3 bases and J 4 bases; bases outside gene matches: 7. From germline, CDR1 is SEHNR and CDR2 FQNEAQ (reference sequence).

The chain carries TRBV30 and TRBJ1-3; D uncertain. Per germline, CDR1 GTSNPN and CDR2 SVGIG (reference sequence). The CDR3 runs 15 residues. Trimming pared 0 bases from V and 0 bases from J, leaving 9 bases between. The CDR3 spells CAWSVGGLSGNTIYF. As DNA, the CDR3 is TGTGCCTGGAGTGTTGGTGGCCTCTCTGGAAACACCATATATTTT.